This T cell receptor (beta chain) was recorded in a study of T cell responses to AZD1222 COVID-19 vaccine. The study, taken as a whole, reports: Dominant CD4 TCR responses targeted spike regions 160-218 and 743-854.

Remarks on this clone: What it recognizes is unknown.

With V trimmed by 3 bases and J by 4 bases, 7 bases remained unmatched. The CDR3 runs 16 residues. Germline V lookup: CDR1 KGHSH, CDR2 LQKENI. Produced via immunoSEQ multiplex PCR; TCRdb's table is partial and in-frame only. The sample lists over 70,000 clones; almost 90% were seen once. The gene calls are TRBV18 and TRBJ2-2; 8 bases are a match to TRBD2. This receptor was identified in an adult in good health. Material: peripheral blood, obtained on day 0 of MenACWY control vaccination. The CDR3 DNA reads TGTGCCAGCTCACCCGCGGGGGGCAAAAGCACCGGGGAGCTGTTTTTT. This translates into CASSPAGGKSTGELFF.